This TCR beta chain emerged from a study of shared clonotypes between healthy human individuals. Study context: Contributing individuals were a couple of females and three males aged 18 to 49.

Naive CD8 cells lacked CD45RO, underwent positive selection for CCR7 and left out terminally differentiated effector memory CD45RA+ cells. Germline V gene sequence: CDR1 MNHEY, CDR2 SMNVEV (reference sequence). CDR3 size: 16 residues. The germline V and J ends were trimmed by 0 bases and 0 bases, with 12 bases remaining between them. Genomic DNA of each subset was evenly split across several immunoSEQ plates. The protocol was immunoSEQ multiplex PCR, while the TCRdb copy is restricted to in-frame clones and leaves out a portion. The table has millions of clones, about 95% seen once. General observations from the study: Sequencing depth was expected to affect clonotype sharing among donors. In general, naive subsets displayed greater estimated richness than memory subsets did.

On this clone itself: Antigen specificity is unknown.

Sequenced sample: naive CD8+ T cells sorted from blood. The sequence was obtained from a man younger than 35 in good health. The rearrangement joins TRBV27 to TRBJ2-7; maybe TRBD1 (6 bases). In DNA, the CDR3 is TGTGCCAGCAGTTTATCTGCAGGGGCTGGCTCCTACGAGCAGTACTTC. It translates to CASSLSAGAGSYEQYF.